Following are 32 T cell receptor beta chains from one sample sequenced in a study of blood T cell repertoires in COVID-19. Some clones are missing from TCRdb's copy, which holds only in-frame ones; the method was immunoSEQ multiplex PCR. This table has a few hundred thousand clones, approximately 86% appearing once. The sequenced sample consisted of peripheral blood. These receptors all stem from a man aged 18 to 30 with active or convalescent COVID-19.

Many counts were recorded for this clone. This chain joins TRBV5-1 and TRBJ1-1, with TRBD1 matching over 9 bases. In germline, CDR1 is SGHRS, CDR2 YFSETQ. Trimming at V came to 3 bases and at J to 4 bases, leaving 4 bases not matched to a gene. The CDR3 totals 14 residues. The CDR3 reads CASSSDRGITEAFF. The CDR3, as DNA: TGCGCCAGCAGCTCAGACAGGGGGATCACTGAAGCTTTCTTT.

This chain uses TRBV4-1 with TRBJ2-7; TRBD1 might be the D (7 bases). CDR3 size: 13 residues. From germline, CDR1 is MGHRA and CDR2 YSYEKL. Trimming removed 4 bases from V and 6 bases from J, with 13 bases in between. The CDR3 nucleotides are TGCGCCAGCAGCCCAGGGGGGATAGGCGAGCAGTACTTC. The encoded protein is CASSPGGIGEQYF.

With regard to this clone: Other DNA sequences in the sample encode the same CDR3. The chain uses TRBV11-2 and TRBJ1-1; D unclear. Trimming shortened V by 5 bases and J by 3 bases, and 7 bases separated the two germline ends. From germline, CDR1 is SGHAT and CDR2 FQNNGV. This CDR3 has 12 residues. The CDR3 is CASSPGDTEAFF. The CDR3 DNA reads TGTGCCAGCAGCCCCGGGGACACTGAAGCTTTCTTT.

V usage is TRBV5-1 and J usage is TRBJ2-7, with TRBD1 matching 12 bases. Trimming at V came to 4 bases and at J to 5 bases, leaving 7 bases not matched to a gene. The CDR3 contains 15 residues. CDR1 SGHRS and CDR2 YFSETQ come from the germline V gene. CDR3 sequence: CASSPTGQGANEQYF. The CDR3 nucleotides read TGCGCCAGCAGCCCAACGGGACAGGGGGCCAACGAGCAGTACTTC.

The chain links TRBV27 to TRBJ2-1; the D gene is possibly TRBD1 (6 bases). The CDR3 is 14 residues long. Trimming removed 8 bases at V and 4 bases at J, with 15 bases between. The germline CDR1 and CDR2 sequences are MNHEY and SMNVEV (reference sequence). The CDR3 here is CASSASGAYNEQFF. CDR3 coding DNA: TGTGCCAGCTCAGCTTCAGGGGCATACAATGAGCAGTTCTTC.

The chain employs TRBV3-1 (or the pseudogene TRBV3-2) and TRBJ2-3, with D possibly being TRBD2 (5 bases). Germline V gene data show CDR1 as LGHDT and CDR2 as YNNKEL (reference sequence). V was shortened by 1 base and J by 0 bases, with 14 bases between the two germline ends. The CDR3 extends over 17 amino acids. The CDR3 bases are TGTGCCAGCAGCCAAGGTCGCGGAGGTACTAGCACAGATACGCAGTATTTT. This sequence encodes CASSQGRGGTSTDTQYF.

The rearrangement links TRBV11-2 to TRBJ1-2; D not certain. The CDR3 covers 13 residues. Looked up from germline, CDR1 is SGHAT and CDR2 is FQNNGV. Trimming took off 1 base at V and 6 bases at J, with 9 bases between the two ends. CDR3 sequence: CASSLGYGDGYTF. DNA for the CDR3: TGTGCCAGCAGCTTAGGATACGGGGATGGCTACACCTTC. The full variable domain, rest sourced from reference TRBV11-2 and TRBJ1-2, is EAGVAQSPRYKIIEKRQSVAFWCNPISGHATLYWYQQILGQGPKLLIQFQNNGVVDDSQLPKDRFSAERLKGVDSTLKIQPAKLEDSAVYLCASSLGYGDGYTFGSGTRLTVV.

The V gene is TRBV5-1, the J gene TRBJ2-1; tentatively, D is TRBD2 (6 bases). V was trimmed by 0 bases and J by 2 bases, leaving 9 bases between them. CDR3 length: 15 amino acids. CDR1 is SGHRS, CDR2 YFSETQ, per germline. CDR3 amino acids: CASSLGGDPYNEQFF. CDR3 DNA: TGCGCCAGCAGCTTGGGGGGGGATCCCTACAATGAGCAGTTCTTC.

The chain joins TRBV5-1 to TRBJ1-6; 9 nucleotides align to TRBD1. The CDR3 loop spans 15 amino acids. The J segment lost 8 bases and the V segment lost 3 bases, leaving 6 bases of the junction unmatched. Germline CDR1 SGHRS, CDR2 YFSETQ. In DNA form, the CDR3 reads TGCGCCAGCAGCTACACAGGGGGCAGTGATTCACCCCTCCACTTT. Translation: CASSYTGGSDSPLHF. The entire variable domain, with the rest obtained from reference TRBV5-1 and TRBJ1-6, is as follows: KAGVTQTPRYLIKTRGQQVTLSCSPISGHRSVSWYQQTPGQGLQFLFEYFSETQRNKGNFPGRFSGRQFSNSRSEMNVSTLELGDSALYLCASSYTGGSDSPLHFGNGTRLTVT.

The V call is TRBV25-1, the J call TRBJ1-1; D might be TRBD1 (5 bases). The CDR3 contains 13 residues. CDR1 and CDR2 (germline): MGHDK, SYGVNS. V was cut by 4 bases and J by 6 bases, with 12 bases left in between. CDR3 residues: CASSAGERAEAFF. In DNA form, the CDR3 reads TGTGCCAGCAGTGCGGGGGAGAGGGCTGAAGCTTTCTTT.

V usage is TRBV3-1 (or the pseudogene TRBV3-2) and J usage is TRBJ1-5; no definite D call. The V gene's germline CDR1 is LGHDT and CDR2 YNNKEL (reference sequence). The CDR3 runs 15 residues. V shed 0 bases and J shed 7 bases, with 13 bases lying between them. CDR3 sequence: CASSQDAGSSQPQHF. The CDR3 DNA follows: TGTGCCAGCAGCCAAGACGCCGGTTCAAGCCAGCCCCAGCATTTT.

The chain uses TRBV5-1 and TRBJ1-2, with 7 bases identical to TRBD1. This CDR3 spans 14 amino acids. The V gene end was trimmed by 0 bases and the J gene end by 4 bases; junction bases not matched to a gene: 3. Germline V gene data show CDR1 as SGHRS and CDR2 as YFSETQ. The CDR3: CASSLGQGGYGYTF. The CDR3 DNA sequence: TGCGCCAGCAGCTTGGGACAGGGAGGCTATGGCTACACCTTC.

The chain has TRBV10-1 and TRBJ2-5, with TRBD2 identical over 14 bases. This CDR3 region has 20 residues. V shed 7 bases and J 5 bases; nucleotides not matched to a gene: 21. The germline CDR1 and CDR2 sequences are WNHNN and SYGVQD (reference sequence). CDR3 loop: CASIHPDVTSGGASGETQYF. Here the CDR3 DNA reads TGCGCCAGCATCCACCCCGACGTGACTAGCGGGGGGGCCTCGGGTGAGACCCAGTACTTC.

The chain recombines TRBV7-9 with TRBJ1-2; D is possibly TRBD1 (5 bases). Germline values: CDR1 SEHNR, CDR2 FQNEAQ (reference sequence). The CDR3 sequence is 13 residues long. With 5 bases removed from V and 4 bases from J, the gap between germline ends came to 11 bases. CDR3 loop: CASSVKDSYGYTF. The CDR3 nucleotides read TGTGCCAGCAGCGTTAAAGACAGCTATGGCTACACCTTC.

The chain couples TRBV27 to TRBJ1-2, with 8 bases aligning to TRBD1. Germline CDR1 is MNHEY and CDR2 is SMNVEV (reference sequence). This CDR3 has 15 residues. J gave up 8 bases and V 3 bases, and 11 bases lay outside the gene matches. CDR3 DNA: TGTGCCAGCAGTTTCTTCCAGGGGGCTTCGGGCGGCTACACCTTC. As protein: CASSFFQGASGGYTF.

This chain links TRBV4-1 with TRBJ2-7; D gene unclear. Germline loops: CDR1 MGHRA, CDR2 YSYEKL. Trimming cost V 0 bases and J 5 bases, with 14 bases left between them. This CDR3 contains 15 residues. CDR3 sequence (DNA): TGCGCCAGCAGCCAAGAGGCCTCGTTTCCCCACGAGCAGTACTTC. Translation: CASSQEASFPHEQYF.

The chain recombines TRBV2 with TRBJ1-1; 10 bases line up with TRBD1. The CDR3 runs 17 residues. The J segment lost 4 bases and the V segment lost 4 bases, leaving 12 bases of the junction unmatched. The germline CDR1 and CDR2 sequences are SNHLY and FYNNEI. CDR3 amino acids: CASSAGTGVFVGTEAFF. The CDR3, as DNA: TGTGCCAGCAGTGCCGGGACAGGGGTTTTCGTTGGCACTGAAGCTTTCTTT.

CDR3 in DNA: TGTGCTAGTGGACAGTCCAGGGATGAAGCTTTCTTT. It codes for CASGQSRDEAFF. The chain combines TRBV12-5 with TRBJ1-1, with TRBD1 as a possible D gene (5 bases). From germline, CDR1 is LGHNT and CDR2 FRNRAP. This CDR3 is built from 12 residues. V was cut by 6 bases and J by 7 bases, with 12 bases left in between.

The chain joins TRBV27 to TRBJ1-2; 9 bases map to TRBD1. The ends lost 0 bases at V and 6 bases at J; junction bases unmatched: 11. The CDR3 loop spans 17 amino acids. Looked up from germline, CDR1 is MNHEY and CDR2 is SMNVEV (reference sequence). Here the CDR3 reads CASSLSAPGQGRNGYTF. In DNA form, the CDR3 reads TGTGCCAGCAGTTTATCGGCTCCGGGACAGGGAAGGAATGGCTACACCTTC.

The chain couples TRBV9 to TRBJ1-2, with D uncertain. The length of the CDR3 is 13 residues. The ends were cut back, 3 bases at V and 4 bases at J, with 10 bases in the middle. Germline-derived CDR1 and CDR2 are SGDLS and YYNGEE. The CDR3 reads CASSAANSYGYTF. The CDR3 DNA follows: TGTGCCAGCAGCGCCGCGAACAGCTATGGCTACACCTTC.

The chain recombines TRBV7-8 with TRBJ1-5; weak D call: TRBD1 (6 bases). V was cut by 4 bases and J by 0 bases, with 13 bases left in between. This CDR3 is 16 amino acids long. Germline-derived CDR1 and CDR2 are SGHVS and FQNEAQ. The CDR3 DNA reads as TGTGCCAGCAGCTCGACAGGTGGTAATAGCAATCAGCCCCAGCATTTT. Its protein is CASSSTGGNSNQPQHF.

The genes are TRBV5-4 and TRBJ1-5; D is perhaps TRBD1 (6 bases). With 0 bases removed from V and 7 bases from J, the gap between germline ends came to 11 bases. The CDR3 runs 14 residues. CDR1 is SGHNT and CDR2 is YYREEE in the germline V gene (reference sequence). CDR3 nucleotide sequence: TGTGCCAGCAGCTTGGGGGGGCGCGACCAGCCCCAGCATTTT. This codes for CASSLGGRDQPQHF.

The sample holds one count of this clone. V usage is TRBV7-9 and J usage is TRBJ1-2, with 7 bases lining up with TRBD1. The CDR3 runs to 11 residues. Trimming took 4 bases from V and 8 from J; bases not matched to a gene: 1. The germline gives CDR1 SEHNR, CDR2 FQNEAQ (reference sequence). The CDR3 loop is CASSSTGGYTF. For the CDR3, the DNA is TGTGCCAGCAGCTCGACAGGGGGCTACACCTTC.

The chain joins TRBV27 to TRBJ1-1; perhaps TRBD1 as D (6 bases). V was pared by 6 bases and J by 1 base, with 9 bases between. This CDR3 is built from 13 residues. Germline V lookup: CDR1 MNHEY, CDR2 SMNVEV (reference sequence). This CDR3 is CASSVGGNTEAFF. The CDR3 region has the DNA TGTGCCAGCAGCGTAGGGGGGAACACTGAAGCTTTCTTT.

The chain joins TRBV12-5 to TRBJ2-5, with D possibly being TRBD1 (6 bases). The CDR3 is 13 residues long. Trimming took off 7 bases at V and 2 bases at J, with 11 bases between the two ends. Germline V lookup: CDR1 LGHNT, CDR2 FRNRAP. CDR3 nucleotide sequence: TGTGCTAGTGTCGGACAGCCACAAGAGACCCAGTACTTC. It specifies CASVGQPQETQYF.

The chain employs TRBV2 and TRBJ2-7, with 10 bases that match TRBD1. V shed 5 bases, J shed 3 bases, and the junction held 7 bases outside the gene matches. The CDR3 is made up of 15 amino acids. Germline loops: CDR1 SNHLY, CDR2 FYNNEI. The CDR3 coding sequence is TGTGCCAGCAGTTGGACAGGGGGAAGAGGCTACGAGCAGTACTTC. Translation: CASSWTGGRGYEQYF.

This chain uses TRBV6-1 with TRBJ1-2, with 8 positions matching TRBD1. The CDR3 runs to 12 residues. V gave up 5 bases and J gave up 9 bases; unmatched junction bases: 5. Germline V gene lookup returns CDR1 MNHNS and CDR2 SASEGT. Written as DNA, the CDR3 is TGTGCCAGCAGTTTTGGGGACAGGAGCTACACCTTC. Its protein product is CASSFGDRSYTF.

This chain connects TRBV11-3 to TRBJ2-1; 11 bases match TRBD2. Trimming removed 5 bases from V and 7 bases from J; junction bases left unmatched: 4. CDR3 length equals 14 residues. In germline, CDR1 is SGHNT, CDR2 YENEEA. CDR3 amino acids: CASSARLAGNEQFF. The CDR3 nucleotides are TGTGCCAGCAGCGCCCGACTAGCGGGGAATGAGCAGTTCTTC.

The chain employs TRBV9 and TRBJ1-2, with D unclear. Germline V lookup: CDR1 SGDLS, CDR2 YYNGEE. Trimming left V 4 bases short and J 3 bases short, with 13 bases between. CDR3 length: 14 residues. The CDR3 spells CASSSGGTDYGYTF. CDR3 coding DNA: TGTGCCAGCAGCTCCGGAGGAACAGACTATGGCTACACCTTC.

The chain joins TRBV7-9 to TRBJ1-4; weak D call: TRBD1 (5 bases). V was pared by 3 bases and J by 3 bases, with 8 bases between. CDR1 is SEHNR and CDR2 is FQNEAQ in the germline V gene (reference sequence). This CDR3 region has 14 residues. The CDR3 here is CASSFSGSNEKLFF. CDR3 bases: TGTGCCAGCAGCTTCTCAGGGTCTAATGAAAAACTGTTTTTT.

The chain is built from TRBV2 and TRBJ2-7, with D uncertain. This CDR3 spans 14 amino acids. CDR1 and CDR2 (germline): SNHLY, FYNNEI. V dropped 4 bases and J dropped 2 bases, with 12 bases sitting between them. CDR3 bases: TGTGCCAGCAGTGTTGGGCTTCCCCCCTACGAGCAGTACTTC. This encodes CASSVGLPPYEQYF.

This chain uses TRBV16 with TRBJ1-5; 7 nucleotides agree with TRBD1. V was clipped by 0 bases and J by 7 bases; unmatched bases: 6. The CDR3 spans 15 residues. Germline lookup yields CDR1 KGHSY and CDR2 FQNENV. CDR3 loop: CASSQSAQGSQPQHF. The CDR3, as DNA: TGTGCCAGCAGCCAATCAGCACAGGGGAGCCAGCCCCAGCATTTT.